This TCR beta chain was obtained from a study of cytomegalovirus exposure and HLA in healthy donors. Study results and caveats: Immune exposure data for these donors was limited to CMV serostatus. Likely technical artifact: a cluster of highly shared sequence variants.

Points on this clone: Antigen unknown.

Primers included in the PCR were 60 Vbeta and 13 Jbeta primers. TCRdb's copy holds only in-frame clones and misses some; the assay was immunoSEQ multiplex PCR. Here the sample spans 150,000 to 200,000 clones, about 76% being singletons. The CDR3 extends over 11 amino acids. Germline V gives CDR1 SGHVS, CDR2 FQNEAQ. V dropped 3 bases and J dropped 11 bases, with 10 bases sitting between them. The TCR comes from a woman aged 45-60 years in good health and CMV-seronegative. J is TRBJ1-1 and V is TRBV7-8; D unclear. The sequenced sample was PBMCs. As DNA, the CDR3 is TGTGCCAGCAGCTTGAATGAAGAGGCTTTCTTT. It specifies CASSLNEEAFF.